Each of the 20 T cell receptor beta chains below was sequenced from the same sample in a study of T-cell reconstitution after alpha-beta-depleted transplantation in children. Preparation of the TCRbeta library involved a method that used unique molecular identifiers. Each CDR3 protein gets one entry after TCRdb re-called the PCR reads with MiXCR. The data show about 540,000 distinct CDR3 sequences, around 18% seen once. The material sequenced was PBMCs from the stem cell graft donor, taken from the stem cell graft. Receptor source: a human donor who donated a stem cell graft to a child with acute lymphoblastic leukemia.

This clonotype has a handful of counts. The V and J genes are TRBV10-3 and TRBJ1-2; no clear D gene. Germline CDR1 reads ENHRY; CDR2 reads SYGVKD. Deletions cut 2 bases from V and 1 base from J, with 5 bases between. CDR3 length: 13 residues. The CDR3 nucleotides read TGTGCCATCAGTGAGGTAGATAACTATGGCTACACCTTC. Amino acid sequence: CAISEVDNYGYTF.

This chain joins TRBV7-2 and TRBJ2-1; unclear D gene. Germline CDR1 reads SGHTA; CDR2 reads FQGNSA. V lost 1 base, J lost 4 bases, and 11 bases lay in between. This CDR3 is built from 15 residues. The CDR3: CASSLETLNYNEQFF. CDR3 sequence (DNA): TGTGCCAGCAGCTTAGAGACGCTTAATTACAATGAGCAGTTCTTC.

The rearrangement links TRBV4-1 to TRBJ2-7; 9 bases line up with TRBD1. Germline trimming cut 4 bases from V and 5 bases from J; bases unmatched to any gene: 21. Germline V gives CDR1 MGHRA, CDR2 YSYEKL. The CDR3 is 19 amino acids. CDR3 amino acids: CASSLKRGVGTGGLNEQYF. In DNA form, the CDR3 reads TGCGCCAGCAGCCTAAAAAGGGGAGTCGGAACAGGGGGCCTCAACGAGCAGTACTTC.

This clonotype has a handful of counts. The DNA of the CDR3 is TGTGCCAGCAGCCAATATCCCGGGGAGCTGTTTTTT. It specifies CASSQYPGELFF. V is TRBV14 and J is TRBJ2-2; D gene ambiguous. The V gene's germline CDR1 is SGHDN and CDR2 FVKESK. The germline V and J ends were trimmed by 2 bases and 6 bases, with 4 bases remaining between them. The CDR3 is 12 residues long. Full variable domain (outside the CDR3, taken from reference TRBV14 and TRBJ2-2): EAGVTQFPSHSVIEKGQTVTLRCDPISGHDNLYWYRRVMGKEIKFLLHFVKESKQDESGMPNNRFLAERTGGTYSTLKVQPAELEDSGVYFCASSQYPGELFFGEGSRLTVL.

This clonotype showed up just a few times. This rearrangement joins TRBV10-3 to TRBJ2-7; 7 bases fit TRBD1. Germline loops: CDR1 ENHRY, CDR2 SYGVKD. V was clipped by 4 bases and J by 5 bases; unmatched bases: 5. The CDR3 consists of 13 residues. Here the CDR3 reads CAISGHRGDEQYF. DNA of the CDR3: TGTGCCATCAGTGGCCACAGGGGAGACGAGCAGTACTTC.

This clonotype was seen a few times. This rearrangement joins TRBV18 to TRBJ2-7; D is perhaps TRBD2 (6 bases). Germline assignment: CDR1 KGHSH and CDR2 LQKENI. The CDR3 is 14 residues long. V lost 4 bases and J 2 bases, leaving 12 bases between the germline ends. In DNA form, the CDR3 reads TGTGCCAGCTCACTCCGGGACTGGACCTACGAGCAGTACTTC. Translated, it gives CASSLRDWTYEQYF.

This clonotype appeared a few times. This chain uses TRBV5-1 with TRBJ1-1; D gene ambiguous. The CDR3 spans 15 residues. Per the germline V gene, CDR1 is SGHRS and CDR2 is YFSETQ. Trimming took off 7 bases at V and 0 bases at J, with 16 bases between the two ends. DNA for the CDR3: TGCGCCAGCCGAGAGCCAGGTCTCATGAACACTGAAGCTTTCTTT. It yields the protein CASREPGLMNTEAFF.

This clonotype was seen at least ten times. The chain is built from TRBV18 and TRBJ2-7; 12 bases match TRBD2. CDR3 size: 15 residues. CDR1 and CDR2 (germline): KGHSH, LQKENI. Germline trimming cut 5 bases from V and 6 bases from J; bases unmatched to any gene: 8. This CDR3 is CASSRTSGTGGEQYF. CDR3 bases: TGTGCCAGCTCAAGGACTAGCGGGACCGGTGGCGAGCAGTACTTC. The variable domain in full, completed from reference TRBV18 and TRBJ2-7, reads NAGVMQNPRHLVRRRGQEARLRCSPMKGHSHVYWYRQLPEEGLKFMVYLQKENIIDESGMPKERFSAEFPKEGPSILRIQQVVRGDSAAYFCASSRTSGTGGEQYFGPGTRLTVT.

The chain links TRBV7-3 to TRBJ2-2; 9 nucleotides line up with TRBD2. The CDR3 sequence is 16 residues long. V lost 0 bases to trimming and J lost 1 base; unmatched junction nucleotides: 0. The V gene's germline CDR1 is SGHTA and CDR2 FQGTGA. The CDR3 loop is CASSLTAGGNTGELFF. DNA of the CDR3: TGTGCCAGCAGCTTAACAGCGGGAGGGAACACCGGGGAGCTGTTTTTT.

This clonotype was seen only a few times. The CDR3 DNA is TGTGCCAGCAGGGGGACGGTTAGCAATCAGCCCCAGCATTTT. Translated: CASRGTVSNQPQHF. The V and J genes are TRBV7-9 and TRBJ1-5; tentative D call: TRBD1 (5 bases). Germline CDR1 and CDR2: SEHNR and FQNEAQ (reference sequence). This CDR3 region has 14 residues. V lost 6 bases and J 0 bases, leaving 9 bases between the germline ends.

The CDR3 region is CASSQDSGANQPQHF. The DNA of the CDR3 is TGTGCCAGCAGCCAAGATTCGGGAGCCAATCAGCCCCAGCATTTT. V is TRBV3-1 and J is TRBJ1-5; D call uncertain. V was cut by 0 bases and J by 3 bases, with 9 bases left in between. The CDR3 has 15 residues. Germline CDR1 reads LGHDT; CDR2 reads YNNKEL (reference sequence).

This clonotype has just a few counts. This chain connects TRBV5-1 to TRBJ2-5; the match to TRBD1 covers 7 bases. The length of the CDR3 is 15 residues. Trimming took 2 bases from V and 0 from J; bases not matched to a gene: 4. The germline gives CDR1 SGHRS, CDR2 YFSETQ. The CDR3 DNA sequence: TGCGCCAGCAGCTTTCCCGACAGGGACCAAGAGACCCAGTACTTC. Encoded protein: CASSFPDRDQETQYF. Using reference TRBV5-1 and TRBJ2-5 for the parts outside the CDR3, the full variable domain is KAGVTQTPRYLIKTRGQQVTLSCSPISGHRSVSWYQQTPGQGLQFLFEYFSETQRNKGNFPGRFSGRQFSNSRSEMNVSTLELGDSALYLCASSFPDRDQETQYFGPGTRLLVL.

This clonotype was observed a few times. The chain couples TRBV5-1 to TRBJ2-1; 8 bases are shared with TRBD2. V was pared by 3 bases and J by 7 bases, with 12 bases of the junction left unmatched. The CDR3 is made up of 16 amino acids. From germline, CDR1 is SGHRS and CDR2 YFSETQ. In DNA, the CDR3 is TGCGCCAGCAGCTCCACCCCTAGCGGGCGCTGGAATGAGCAGTTCTTC. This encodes CASSSTPSGRWNEQFF.

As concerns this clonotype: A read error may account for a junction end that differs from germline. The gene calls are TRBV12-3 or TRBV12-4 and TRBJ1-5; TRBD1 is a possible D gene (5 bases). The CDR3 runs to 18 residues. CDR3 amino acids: CACSPPAGRGISNQPQHF. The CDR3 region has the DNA TGTGCCTGCAGCCCCCCCGCAGGGAGGGGAATTAGCAATCAGCCCCAGCATTTT.

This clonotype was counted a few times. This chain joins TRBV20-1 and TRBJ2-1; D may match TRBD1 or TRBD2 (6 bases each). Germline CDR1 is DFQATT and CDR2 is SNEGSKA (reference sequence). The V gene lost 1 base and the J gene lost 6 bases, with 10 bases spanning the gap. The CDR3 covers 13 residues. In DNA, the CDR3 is TGCAGTGCTAGAGTAGGGGGGACCAATGAGCAGTTCTTC. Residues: CSARVGGTNEQFF.

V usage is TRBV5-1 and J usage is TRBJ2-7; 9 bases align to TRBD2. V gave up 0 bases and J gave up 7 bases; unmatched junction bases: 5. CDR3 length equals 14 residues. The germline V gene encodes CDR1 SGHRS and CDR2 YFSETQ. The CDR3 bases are TGCGCCAGCAGCTTGGAAGGACTAGCGCTGGAGCAGTACTTC. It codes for CASSLEGLALEQYF.

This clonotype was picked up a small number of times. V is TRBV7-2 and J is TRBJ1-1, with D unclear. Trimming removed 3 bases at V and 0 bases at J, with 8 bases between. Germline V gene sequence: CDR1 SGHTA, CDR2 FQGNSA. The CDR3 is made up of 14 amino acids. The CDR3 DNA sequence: TGTGCCAGCAGCTTCAGAGTGATGAACACTGAAGCTTTCTTT. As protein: CASSFRVMNTEAFF. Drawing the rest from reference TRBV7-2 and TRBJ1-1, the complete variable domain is GAGVSQSPSNKVTEKGKDVELRCDPISGHTALYWYRQSLGQGLEFLIYFQGNSAPDKSGLPSDRFSAERTGGSVSTLTIQRTQQEDSAVYLCASSFRVMNTEAFFGQGTRLTVV.

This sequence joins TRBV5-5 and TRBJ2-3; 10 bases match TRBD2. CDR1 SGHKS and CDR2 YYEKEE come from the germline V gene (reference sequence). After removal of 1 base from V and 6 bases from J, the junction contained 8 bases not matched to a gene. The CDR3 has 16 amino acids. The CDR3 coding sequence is TGTGCCAGCAGCTTGCCTAGCGGGAGTTTTGGGGATACGCAGTATTTT. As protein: CASSLPSGSFGDTQYF.

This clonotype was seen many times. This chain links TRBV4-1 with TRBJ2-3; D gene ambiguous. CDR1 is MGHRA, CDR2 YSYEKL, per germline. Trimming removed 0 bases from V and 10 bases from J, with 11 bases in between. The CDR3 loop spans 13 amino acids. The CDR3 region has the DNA TGCGCCAGCAGCCAAGAGCTTTACGTGGCGCAGTATTTT. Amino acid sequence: CASSQELYVAQYF.

CDR3 region: CASSESGRTPIYEQYF. The CDR3 DNA sequence: TGTGCCAGCAGTGAATCGGGGAGAACGCCCATCTACGAGCAGTACTTC. V and J are TRBV9 and TRBJ2-7; weak D call: TRBD2 (5 bases). The CDR3 runs to 16 residues. V was shortened by 5 bases and J by 3 bases, with 21 bases between the two germline ends. Per germline, CDR1 SGDLS and CDR2 YYNGEE.